This T cell receptor (beta chain) was sequenced for a study of cytomegalovirus exposure and HLA in healthy donors. V lost 4 bases and J 1 base, leaving 8 bases between the germline ends. CDR3 size: 14 residues. CDR1 and CDR2 (germline): SEHNR, FQNEAQ (reference sequence). Primers for the PCR totalled 60 Vbeta and 13 Jbeta. TCRdb's copy holds only in-frame clones and misses some; the assay was immunoSEQ multiplex PCR. The sample records 150,000 to 200,000 clones, around 80% being singletons. The chain links TRBV7-9 to TRBJ1-3; TRBD1 is a possible D gene (6 bases). The origin of this receptor is a female donor in good health and CMV-seronegative. The sample comprised PBMCs. CDR3 nucleotide sequence: TGTGCCAGCAGCTCAGGGGCGTCTGGAAACACCATATATTTT. The encoded protein is CASSSGASGNTIYF.